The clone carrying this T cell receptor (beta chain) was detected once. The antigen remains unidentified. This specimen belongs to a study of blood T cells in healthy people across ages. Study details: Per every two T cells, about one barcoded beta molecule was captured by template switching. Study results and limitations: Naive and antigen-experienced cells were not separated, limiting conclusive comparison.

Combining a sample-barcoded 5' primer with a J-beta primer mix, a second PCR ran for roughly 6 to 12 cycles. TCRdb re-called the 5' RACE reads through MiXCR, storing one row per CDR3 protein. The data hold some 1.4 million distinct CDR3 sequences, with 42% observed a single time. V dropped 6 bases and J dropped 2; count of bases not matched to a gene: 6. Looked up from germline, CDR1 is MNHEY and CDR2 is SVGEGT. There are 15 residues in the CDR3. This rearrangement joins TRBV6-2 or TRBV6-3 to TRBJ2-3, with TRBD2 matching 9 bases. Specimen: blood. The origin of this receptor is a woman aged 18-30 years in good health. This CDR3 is CASRPGTSPTDTQYF. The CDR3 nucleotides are TGTGCCAGCAGGCCCGGGACTAGCCCCACAGATACGCAGTATTTT.